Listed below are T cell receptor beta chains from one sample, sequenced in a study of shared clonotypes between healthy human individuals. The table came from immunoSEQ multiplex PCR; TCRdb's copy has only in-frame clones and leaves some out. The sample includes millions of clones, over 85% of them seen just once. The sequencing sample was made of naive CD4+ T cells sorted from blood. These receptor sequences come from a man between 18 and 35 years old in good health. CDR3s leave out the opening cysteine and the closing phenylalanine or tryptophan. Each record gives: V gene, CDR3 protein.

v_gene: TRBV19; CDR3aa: ASSSRITSGRRINEQF
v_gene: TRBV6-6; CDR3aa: ASSYSYTEGYGYT
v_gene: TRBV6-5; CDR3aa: ASSYSMWTAYEQY
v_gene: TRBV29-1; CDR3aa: SVGTVGLTGSPLH
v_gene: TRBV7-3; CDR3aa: ASSLAGGLSTDTQY
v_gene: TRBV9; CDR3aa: ASSVGGSRYEQY
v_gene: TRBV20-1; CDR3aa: SATRTTEAF
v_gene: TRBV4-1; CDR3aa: ASSHVAGGPSNEQF
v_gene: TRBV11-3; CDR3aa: ASSHDGGLGETQY
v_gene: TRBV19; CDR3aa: ASSIEGGTYEQY
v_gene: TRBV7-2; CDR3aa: ASSLDVGQGANTEAF
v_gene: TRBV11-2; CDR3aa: ASSLDRNEQF
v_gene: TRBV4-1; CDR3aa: ASSRPLGELF
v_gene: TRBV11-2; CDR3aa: ASSLGYNEQF
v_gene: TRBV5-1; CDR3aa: ARMTCRGERPTNEKLF
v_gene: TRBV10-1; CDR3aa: ASSEDGNTQY
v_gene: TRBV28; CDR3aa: ASSSSLEQY
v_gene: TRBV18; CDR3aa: ASSPRDISYEQY
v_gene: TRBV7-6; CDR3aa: ASSLVAGSGYT
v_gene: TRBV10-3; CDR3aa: AISSTGTNSPLH
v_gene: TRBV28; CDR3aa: ASSRGASYEQY
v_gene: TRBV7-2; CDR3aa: ASSLSLAGRTDTQY
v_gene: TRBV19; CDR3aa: ASSTPSGNEQY
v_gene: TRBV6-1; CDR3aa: ASRTGTDRGKQF
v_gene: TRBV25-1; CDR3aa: ASNPPGASTDTQY
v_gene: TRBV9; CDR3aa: ASSASGSGETQY
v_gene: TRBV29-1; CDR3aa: SLRGTGVDNEQF
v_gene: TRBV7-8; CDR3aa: ASSPHGGPSNQPQH
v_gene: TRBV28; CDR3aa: ASRTGGRYGYT
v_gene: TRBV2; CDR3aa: ASSTGSSYNSPLH
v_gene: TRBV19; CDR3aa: ASSRGQPNTEAF
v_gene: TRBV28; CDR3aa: ASSLSVVGGTPYEQY
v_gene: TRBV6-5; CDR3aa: ASRGTQGSGNTIY
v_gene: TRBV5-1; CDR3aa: ASSLPAAQETQY
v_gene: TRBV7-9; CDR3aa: ASSPTKTGSSYEQY
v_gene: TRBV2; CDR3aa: ASSTGTGSEQY
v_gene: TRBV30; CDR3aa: AWIKVGANEKLF
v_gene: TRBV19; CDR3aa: ASSMTGGGGETQY
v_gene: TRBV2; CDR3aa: ASSDTTRRPVEQY
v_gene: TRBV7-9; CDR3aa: ASSLLAVNTEAF
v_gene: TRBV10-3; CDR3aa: AISVSGANQPQH
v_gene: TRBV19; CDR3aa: ASSRGQGSNQPQH
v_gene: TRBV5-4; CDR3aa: ASSLVGQGTDTQY
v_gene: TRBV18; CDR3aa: ASSPATDTQY
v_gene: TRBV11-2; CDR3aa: ASSPRSAGPETQY
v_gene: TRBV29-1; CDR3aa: SVARKLSTDTQY
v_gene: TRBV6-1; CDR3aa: ASSEILGTGHYGYT